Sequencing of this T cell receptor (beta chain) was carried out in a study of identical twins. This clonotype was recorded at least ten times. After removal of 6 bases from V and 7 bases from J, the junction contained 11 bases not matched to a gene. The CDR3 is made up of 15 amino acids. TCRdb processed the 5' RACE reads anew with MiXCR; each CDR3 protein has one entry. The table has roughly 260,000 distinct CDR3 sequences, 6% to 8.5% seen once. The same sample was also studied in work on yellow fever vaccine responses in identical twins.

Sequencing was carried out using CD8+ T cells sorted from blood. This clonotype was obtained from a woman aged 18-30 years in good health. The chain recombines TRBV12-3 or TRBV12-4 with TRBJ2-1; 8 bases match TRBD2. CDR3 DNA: TGTGCCAGCAGCCACTCGGGGGGGTGGAGGAATGAGCAGTTCTTC. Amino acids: CASSHSGGWRNEQFF.